This T cell receptor beta chain was found in a study of CD8+ T cells in alopecia areata. Whole-study context: Treated patients were given 5 to 10 mg oral tofacitinib twice daily. Tofacitinib administration persisted for 6 to 18 months, succeeded by 6 months off drug.

As for treatment: oral pan-JAK inhibitor, 5-10 mg twice daily. RNA extraction and reverse transcription yielded cDNA as sequencing template. Only in-frame clones appear in the TCRdb table, and some are missing; sequencing was by immunoSEQ multiplex PCR. The profile shows about 92,000 clones, 44% of them singletons. In regard to this clone: The antigen remains undetermined.

Overall study findings and caveats: Normal scalp showed lower clonality than lesional scalp, especially alopecia totalis/universalis.

Germline V gene data show CDR1 as SGHAT and CDR2 as FQNNGV. The V and J ends lost 1 base and 4 bases respectively, with 6 bases between them. The CDR3 totals 13 residues. The gene calls are TRBV11-2 and TRBJ2-3; D gene uncertain. The receptor's source is a human donor with alopecia areata. Material: CD8+ T cells sorted from blood, obtained at week 24, from a patient treated with tofacitinib. The CDR3 spells CASSLVPADTQYF. DNA of the CDR3: TGTGCCAGCAGCTTAGTTCCAGCAGATACGCAGTATTTT. The complete variable domain, with remaining parts taken from reference TRBV11-2 and TRBJ2-3, reads EAGVAQSPRYKIIEKRQSVAFWCNPISGHATLYWYQQILGQGPKLLIQFQNNGVVDDSQLPKDRFSAERLKGVDSTLKIQPAKLEDSAVYLCASSLVPADTQYFGPGTRLTVL.